These T cell receptor beta chains were read from a single sample in a study of blood T cell repertoires in COVID-19. The repertoire was sequenced with immunoSEQ multiplex PCR; TCRdb's copy has only in-frame clones and lacks some. Found here are about 140,000 clones, about 83% of them singletons; the top ten hold nearly 3.5%. What was sequenced was PBMCs or T cells enriched from blood (not recorded which). These receptors all stem from a woman between 50 and 59 years old with acute COVID-19. Each CDR3 is given with its conserved first and last residue. Each record gives: CDR3 DNA, CDR3 protein, clone size, V gene, D gene, J gene. D genes are given only for firm matches. Rows may omit the clone size; those that give it use once, few, many or a size class.

TGTGCCAGCAGCCCCCCAGATTATGGCTACACCTTC CASSPPDYGYTF - TRBV7-9 - TRBJ1-2
TGTGCCAGCACCGGGCGGGATGCCTACGAGCAGTACTTC CASTGRDAYEQYF - TRBV5-8 - TRBJ2-7
TGCAGCGTGGGTCAGTTGGGGGGGACGCAGTACTTC CSVGQLGGTQYF - TRBV29-1 TRBD2 TRBJ2-7
TGTGCCAGCAGCGTAGCTTACCGTAGCTCTGGAAACACCATATATTTT CASSVAYRSSGNTIYF many TRBV9 - TRBJ1-3
TGTGCCAGCAGCTTGGGGGCAGGGGCTGAAGCTTTCTTT CASSLGAGAEAFF - TRBV5-4 - TRBJ1-1
TGTGCCAGCAGTCCCGCAAGGGGGAATCAGCCCCAGCATTTT CASSPARGNQPQHF once TRBV6-2/TRBV6-3 - TRBJ1-5
TGTGCCAGCAGCTTGAGGAGGTCTGTAGGCGGGGAGCTGTTTTTT CASSLRRSVGGELFF - TRBV13 - TRBJ2-2
TGTGCCAGCAGCTCCGGGACTAGCGGCTACAATGAGCAGTTCTTC CASSSGTSGYNEQFF - TRBV11-3 TRBD2 TRBJ2-1
TGTGCCAGTAGTACGGGGGACAGGGTGGTTCTTACGACTAATGAAAAACTGTTTTTT CASSTGDRVVLTTNEKLFF once TRBV19 TRBD1 TRBJ1-4
TGTGCCAGCAGCCCCGGACAGAGTGGCTACACCTTC CASSPGQSGYTF few TRBV5-6 - TRBJ1-2
TGTGCCAGCACCGGTGGGGCTAGAAACACCATATATTTT CASTGGARNTIYF - TRBV12-3/TRBV12-4 - TRBJ1-3
TGTGCCAGCAGCGCCCGACAGGGACCCTACAATGAGCAGTTCTTC CASSARQGPYNEQFF - TRBV11-2 TRBD1 TRBJ2-1
TGTGCCAGCAGCTTACTTGTATTAGTAGCGGGAGGAGGTGCCGGGGAGCTGTTTTTT CASSLLVLVAGGGAGELFF - TRBV7-2 TRBD2 TRBJ2-2
TGTGCCAGCAGTGCTGAGCTTTTCTACGAGCAGTACTTC CASSAELFYEQYF few TRBV2 - TRBJ2-7
TGCGCCAGCAGCAAAGGGACTAGCGGGAGGGCCTACGAGCAGTACTTC CASSKGTSGRAYEQYF - TRBV5-1 TRBD2 TRBJ2-7
TGTGCCAGCAGCGCCTCAGGGAAGAGCTCCTACGAGCAGTACTTC CASSASGKSSYEQYF - TRBV9 - TRBJ2-7
TGTGCCAGCAGCTATGACAGGGTGGAAGAGACCCAGTACTTC CASSYDRVEETQYF few TRBV5-4 TRBD1 TRBJ2-5
TGTGCCTGGAGTGTAATCTATACGCAGTATTTT CAWSVIYTQYF - TRBV30 - TRBJ2-3
TGTGCCAGCAGCCAAGTCTCCGGGAGCTCCTACGAGCAGTACTTC CASSQVSGSSYEQYF - TRBV4-2 - TRBJ2-7
TGTGCCAGCAGCCCCCGGGACAGGGGGTACGAGCAGTACTTC CASSPRDRGYEQYF few TRBV7-3 TRBD1 TRBJ2-7
TGCGCCAGCAATCAGAACATGAACACTGAAGCTTTCTTT CASNQNMNTEAFF - TRBV10-2 - TRBJ1-1
TGTGCCAGCAGCGCGGACCAGGGCTCTGGAAACACCATATATTTT CASSADQGSGNTIYF - TRBV5-4 - TRBJ1-3
TGTGCCAGTAGTAACCAAGCGACTAGCGGGAGCCAAGAGACCCAGTACTTC CASSNQATSGSQETQYF - TRBV19 TRBD2 TRBJ2-5
TGTGCCAGCAGGGGGGACTCGTTCACAGATACGCAGTATTTT CASRGDSFTDTQYF - TRBV2 - TRBJ2-3
TGCAGTGCTGGGTACGGACAGGTCTTACATTTT CSAGYGQVLHF - TRBV20-1 TRBD1 TRBJ1-3
TGTGCCAGTAGGAGGGTCCCGCAAAGCTACACCTTC CASRRVPQSYTF once TRBV19 - TRBJ1-2
- CARSGFGPGEQYF - TRBV30 - TRBJ2-7
TGTGCCAGCAGCCCCTCGGGGGATACACCCCTCCACTTT CASSPSGDTPLHF - TRBV7-9 - TRBJ1-6
TGTGCCAGCAGCCAAGGTGGACTAGCGGGAGTTCGACTCGGGGAGCTGTTTTTT CASSQGGLAGVRLGELFF - TRBV4-2 TRBD2 TRBJ2-2
TGTGCCAGCAGTCTGGGACAGGTCACAGATACGCAGTATTTT CASSLGQVTDTQYF - TRBV27 TRBD1 TRBJ2-3
TGTGCCAGCAGCCTGGACAAGAACACCGGGGAGCTGTTTTTT CASSLDKNTGELFF - TRBV2 - TRBJ2-2
TGTGCCAGCAGTGAAGGGGGCGGTAATTGGGGCTATGGCTACACCTTC CASSEGGGNWGYGYTF - TRBV6-1 - TRBJ1-2
TGTGCCAGCTCACGGACAGGGGGCTTTGGGTCCAATGAGCAGTTCTTC CASSRTGGFGSNEQFF few TRBV18 TRBD1 TRBJ2-1
TGTGCCAGTTTAGCGGGAGGGTTGGAGACCCAGTACTTC CASLAGGLETQYF - TRBV2 TRBD2 TRBJ2-5
TGTGCCAGCAGCCGACAGACAGGGGCCTTAGCTGGAAACACCATATATTTT CASSRQTGALAGNTIYF - TRBV5-6 TRBD1 TRBJ1-3
TGTGCCAGCAGCGTAGCTCCTCAGGGGGTGAACACTGAAGCTTTCTTT CASSVAPQGVNTEAFF - TRBV9 TRBD1 TRBJ1-1
TGTGCCAGCAGCTCCCTAAACTCCGGGTACGAAGCGCGAAATCAGCCCCAGCATTTT CASSSLNSGYEARNQPQHF - TRBV7-2 - TRBJ1-5
TGTGCCAGCAGCCCCGGAGTAAACACCATATATTTT CASSPGVNTIYF - TRBV28 - TRBJ1-3
TGTGCCAGCAGACCACCACTAGCGGGAACAGATACGCAGTATTTT CASRPPLAGTDTQYF - TRBV7-2 TRBD2 TRBJ2-3
TGTGCCAGCAGGGGGACTAGCGGGACTACCGGGGAGCTGTTTTTT CASRGTSGTTGELFF - TRBV3-1/TRBV3-2 TRBD2 TRBJ2-2
TGTGCCAGCAGCCCGGAACCGACTAGCGGGAGGGCCCGCACCGGGGAGCTGTTTTTT CASSPEPTSGRARTGELFF - TRBV5-4 TRBD2 TRBJ2-2
TGTGCCAGCTCACCATTCGACAGGACCGTGAACACTGAAGCTTTCTTT CASSPFDRTVNTEAFF - TRBV18 - TRBJ1-1
TGCAGCGTTGAATCCGAGCACGTCGGAGGAAAACTGTTTTTT CSVESEHVGGKLFF - TRBV29-1 - TRBJ1-4
TGTGCCAGTAGTATAAATTTCGTCGCTGAAGCTTTCTTT CASSINFVAEAFF few TRBV19 - TRBJ1-1
TGTGCCAGCAGCATAGGGACTAGGGGAAACGCAGATACGCAGTATTTT CASSIGTRGNADTQYF once TRBV5-8 TRBD2 TRBJ2-3
TGTGCCAGCAACATTCGGACAGGGGGTCCCTACGAGCAGTACTTC CASNIRTGGPYEQYF - TRBV11-3 TRBD1 TRBJ2-7
TGTGCCAGCAGCTTCGCTAGGACAGGGGGGACTGAAGCTTTCTTT CASSFARTGGTEAFF once TRBV7-2 TRBD1 TRBJ1-1
TGTGCCAGTAGTATAAGGCTTCGCGGTGAGCAGTTCTTC CASSIRLRGEQFF - TRBV19 - TRBJ2-1
TGTGCCAGCAGCGCGGGAGGGCCGGAAAATGAGCAGTTCTTC CASSAGGPENEQFF - TRBV6-4 TRBD2 TRBJ2-1
TGTGCCAGCAGCTTATCTGAGGCACTAGATACGCAGTATTTT CASSLSEALDTQYF - TRBV7-2 - TRBJ2-3
TGCAGCGTGGCGGTTCGAAGGGGAATCTACGAGCAGTACTTC CSVAVRRGIYEQYF - TRBV29-1 - TRBJ2-7
TGTGCCAGCAGCCCCGTACCGGGACAGGAGGAGCAGTTCTTC CASSPVPGQEEQFF - TRBV7-8 TRBD1 TRBJ2-1
TGTGCCAGCAGCGATAGACTAGCGGGGTCAGAGCAGTTCTTC CASSDRLAGSEQFF - TRBV9 TRBD2 TRBJ2-1
TGTGCCAGCAGCTTAGAAGCTCGAGTGAACACTGAAGCTTTCTTT CASSLEARVNTEAFF - TRBV11-3 - TRBJ1-1